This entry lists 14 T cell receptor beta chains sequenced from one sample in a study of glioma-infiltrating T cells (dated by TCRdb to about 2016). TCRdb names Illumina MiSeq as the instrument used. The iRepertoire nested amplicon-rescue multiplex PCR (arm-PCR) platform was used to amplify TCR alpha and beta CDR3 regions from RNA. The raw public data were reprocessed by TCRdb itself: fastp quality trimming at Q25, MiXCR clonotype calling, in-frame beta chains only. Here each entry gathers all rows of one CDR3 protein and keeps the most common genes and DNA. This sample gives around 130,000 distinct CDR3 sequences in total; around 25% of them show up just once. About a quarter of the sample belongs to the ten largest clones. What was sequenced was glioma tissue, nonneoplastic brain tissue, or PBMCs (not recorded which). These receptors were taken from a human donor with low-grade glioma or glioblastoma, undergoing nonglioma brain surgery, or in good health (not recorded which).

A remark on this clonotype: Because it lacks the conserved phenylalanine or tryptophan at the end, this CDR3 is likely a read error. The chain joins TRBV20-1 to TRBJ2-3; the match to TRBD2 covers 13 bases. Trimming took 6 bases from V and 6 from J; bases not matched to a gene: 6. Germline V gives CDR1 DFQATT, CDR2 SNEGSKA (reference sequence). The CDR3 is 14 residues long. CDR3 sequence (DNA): TGCAGTGCGCGACTAGCGGGGGGTGCGGATACGCAGTATCTT. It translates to CSARLAGGADTQYL.

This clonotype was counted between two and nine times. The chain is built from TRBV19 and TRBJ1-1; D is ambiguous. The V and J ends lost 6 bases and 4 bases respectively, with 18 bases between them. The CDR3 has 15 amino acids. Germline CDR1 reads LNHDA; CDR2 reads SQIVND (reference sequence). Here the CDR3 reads CASRPVERVTTEAFF. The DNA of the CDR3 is TGTGCCAGTAGGCCCGTCGAGAGGGTTACCACTGAAGCTTTCTTT.

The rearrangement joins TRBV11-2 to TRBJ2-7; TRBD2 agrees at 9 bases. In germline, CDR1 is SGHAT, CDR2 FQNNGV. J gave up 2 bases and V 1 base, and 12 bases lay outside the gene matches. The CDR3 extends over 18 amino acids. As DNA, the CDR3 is TGTGCCAGCAGCTTAGTCTCCGTAGGGCTAGCGGGGCCCTACGAGCAGTACGTC. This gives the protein CASSLVSVGLAGPYEQYV.

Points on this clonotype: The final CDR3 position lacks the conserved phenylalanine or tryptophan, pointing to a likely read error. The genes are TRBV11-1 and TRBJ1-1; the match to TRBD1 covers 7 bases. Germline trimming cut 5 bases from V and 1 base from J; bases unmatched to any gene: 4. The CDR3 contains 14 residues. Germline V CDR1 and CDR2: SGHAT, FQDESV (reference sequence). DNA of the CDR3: TGTGCCAGCAGCGGAAGGACAGGGAACACTGAAGCTTTCTCT. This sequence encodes CASSGRTGNTEAFS.

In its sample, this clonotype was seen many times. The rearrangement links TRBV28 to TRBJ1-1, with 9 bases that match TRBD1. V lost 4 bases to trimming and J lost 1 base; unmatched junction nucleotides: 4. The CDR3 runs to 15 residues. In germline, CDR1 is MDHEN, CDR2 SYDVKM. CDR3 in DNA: TGTGCCAGCAGTTCTTGGACAGGGGCGAACACTGAAGCTTTCTTT. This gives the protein CASSSWTGANTEAFF.

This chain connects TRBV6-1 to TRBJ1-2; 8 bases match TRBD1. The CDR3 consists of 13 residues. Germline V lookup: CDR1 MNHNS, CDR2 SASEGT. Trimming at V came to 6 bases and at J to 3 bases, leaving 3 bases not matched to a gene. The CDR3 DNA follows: TGTGCCAGCAGCCCGGACAGGGACTATGGCTACACCTTC. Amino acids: CASSPDRDYGYTF.

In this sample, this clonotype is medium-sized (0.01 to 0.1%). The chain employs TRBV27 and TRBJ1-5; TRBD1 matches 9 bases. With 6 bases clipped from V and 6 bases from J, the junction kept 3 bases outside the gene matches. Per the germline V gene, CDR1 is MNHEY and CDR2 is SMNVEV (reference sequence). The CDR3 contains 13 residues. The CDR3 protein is CASRDRGFQPQHF. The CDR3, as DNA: TGTGCCAGCAGGGACAGGGGTTTTCAGCCCCAGCATTTT.

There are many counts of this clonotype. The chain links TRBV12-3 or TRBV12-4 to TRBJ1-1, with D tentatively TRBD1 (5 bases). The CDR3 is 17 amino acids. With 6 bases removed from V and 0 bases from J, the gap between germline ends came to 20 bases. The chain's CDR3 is CASRGSKGTDMNTEAFF. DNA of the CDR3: TGTGCCAGCAGGGGTTCGAAGGGGACGGACATGAACACTGAAGCTTTCTTT.

CDR3 in DNA: TGCAGCGTAAATAGCGGGGGGGCGTATGAGCAGTTCTTC. Its protein is CSVNSGGAYEQFF. This chain uses TRBV20-1 with TRBJ2-1; 11 bases match TRBD2. Germline V lookup: CDR1 DFQATT, CDR2 SNEGSKA (reference sequence). This CDR3 is built from 13 residues.

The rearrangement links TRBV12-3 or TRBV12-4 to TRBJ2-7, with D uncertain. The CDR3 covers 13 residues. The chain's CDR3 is CASSLDCWALLDV. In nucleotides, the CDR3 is TGTGCCAGCAGTTTAGATTGTTGGGCTCTCCTGGACGTC.

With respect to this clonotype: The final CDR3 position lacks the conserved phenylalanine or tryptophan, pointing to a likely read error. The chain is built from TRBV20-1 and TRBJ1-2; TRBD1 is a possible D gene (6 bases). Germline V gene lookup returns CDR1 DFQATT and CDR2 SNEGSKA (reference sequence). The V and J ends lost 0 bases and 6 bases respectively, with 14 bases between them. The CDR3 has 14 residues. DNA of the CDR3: TGCAGTGCTAGAGATAACGGACAGAACCATGGCTACACCTTG. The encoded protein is CSARDNGQNHGYTL.

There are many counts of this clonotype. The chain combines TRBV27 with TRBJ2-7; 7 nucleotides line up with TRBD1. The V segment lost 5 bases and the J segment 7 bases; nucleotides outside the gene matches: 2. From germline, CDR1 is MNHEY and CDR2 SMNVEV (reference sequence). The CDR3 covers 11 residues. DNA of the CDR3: TGTGCCAGCAGTCCGGACAGGGAGCAGTACGTC. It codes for CASSPDREQYV.

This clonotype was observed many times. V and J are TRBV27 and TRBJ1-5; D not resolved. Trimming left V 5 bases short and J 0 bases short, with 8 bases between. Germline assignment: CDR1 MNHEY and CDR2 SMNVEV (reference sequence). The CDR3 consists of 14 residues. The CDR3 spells CASSISYSNQPQHF. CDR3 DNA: TGTGCCAGCAGTATCAGCTATAGCAATCAGCCCCAGCATTTT.

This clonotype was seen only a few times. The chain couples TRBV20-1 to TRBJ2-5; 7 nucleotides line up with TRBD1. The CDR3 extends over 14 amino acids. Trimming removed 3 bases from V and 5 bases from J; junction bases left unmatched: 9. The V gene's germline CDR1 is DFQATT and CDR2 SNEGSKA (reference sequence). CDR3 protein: CSASRDRAKETQYF. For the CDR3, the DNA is TGCAGTGCTAGCCGGGACAGAGCTAAGGAGACCCAGTACTTC.